At least ten counts were recorded for the clone carrying this T cell receptor beta chain. Its antigen is as yet unknown. This record belongs to a study of T-cell reconstitution after alpha-beta-depleted transplantation in children. The germline V and J ends were trimmed by 5 bases and 0 bases, with 11 bases remaining between them. The CDR3 covers 15 residues. Looked up from germline, CDR1 is SEHNR and CDR2 is FQNEAQ (reference sequence). Findings of the study overall: Recipient T cells and thymic progenitors that survived were the source of the high TCRbeta diversity seen at day 60 in some patients.

The authors prepared the TCRbeta library with unique molecular identifiers. TCRdb itself ran the PCR reads through MiXCR, one entry per CDR3 protein. This table has fewer than 150,000 distinct CDR3 sequences, around 9.8% appearing once. The genes are TRBV7-9 and TRBJ2-1, with TRBD2 as a possible D gene (6 bases). The input for sequencing was PBMCs, mostly from graft donor cells, taken 180 days after TCRalphabeta/CD19-depleted stem cell transplant. The TCR comes from a girl under three years old who had a stem cell transplant for combined immunodeficiency, so the T cells may come from the graft donor. CDR3 residues: CASSIEAGSYNEQFF. In DNA, the CDR3 is TGTGCCAGCAGCATCGAAGCGGGCTCCTACAATGAGCAGTTCTTC.